This T cell receptor (beta chain) was found in a study of cytomegalovirus exposure and HLA in healthy donors. PCR primers comprised 60 Vbeta and 13 Jbeta primers. TCRdb's copy holds only in-frame clones and misses some; the assay was immunoSEQ multiplex PCR. The table has some 190,000 clones, over 75% seen once. V lost 5 bases to trimming and J lost 0 bases, with 24 bases between them. Per germline, CDR1 MDHEN and CDR2 SYDVKM. The CDR3 sequence is 19 residues long. This clone turned up a few times. This chain joins TRBV28 and TRBJ2-3; tentatively, D is TRBD2 (5 bases). Sequencing was carried out using PBMCs. The origin of this receptor is a man between 18 and 29 years old in good health and CMV-seronegative. This CDR3 reads CASSTTWRVNYDSTDTQYF. The CDR3 coding sequence is TGTGCCAGCAGTACAACGTGGCGGGTGAACTACGATAGCACAGATACGCAGTATTTT.